This T cell receptor (beta chain) was identified during a study of beta chain features in type 1 diabetes. Study conclusions and caveats: Type 1 diabetes patients had fewer VDJ junction insertions and more deletions. Shorter templates might be favored by PCR, equally in patients and controls.

On average, the one heparinised blood draw given by each donor was around 110 mL. Purities in excess of 95% were seen in all sorted populations. This clone was seen a handful of times. The antigen is undetermined. V was clipped by 6 bases and J by 2 bases, with 6 bases between them. This CDR3 region has 11 residues. Germline CDR1 reads DFQATT; CDR2 reads SNEGSKA (reference sequence). All of the isolated RNA was reverse transcribed, so expressed TCRB transcripts were sequenced. Data came from immunoSEQ multiplex PCR; TCRdb stores just in-frame clones and leaves some out. The repertoire has a few hundred thousand clones, over 10% of them found once; the top ten carry 0.017%.

The rearrangement joins TRBV20-1 to TRBJ2-3, with TRBD2 as a possible D gene (5 bases). Material for sequencing was naive CD4+ T cells from blood. The TCR sequence derives from a man aged 18-30 years in good health. CDR3 nucleotide sequence: TGCAGTGCGAGGGTCACAGATACGCAGTATTTT. Protein: CSARVTDTQYF.